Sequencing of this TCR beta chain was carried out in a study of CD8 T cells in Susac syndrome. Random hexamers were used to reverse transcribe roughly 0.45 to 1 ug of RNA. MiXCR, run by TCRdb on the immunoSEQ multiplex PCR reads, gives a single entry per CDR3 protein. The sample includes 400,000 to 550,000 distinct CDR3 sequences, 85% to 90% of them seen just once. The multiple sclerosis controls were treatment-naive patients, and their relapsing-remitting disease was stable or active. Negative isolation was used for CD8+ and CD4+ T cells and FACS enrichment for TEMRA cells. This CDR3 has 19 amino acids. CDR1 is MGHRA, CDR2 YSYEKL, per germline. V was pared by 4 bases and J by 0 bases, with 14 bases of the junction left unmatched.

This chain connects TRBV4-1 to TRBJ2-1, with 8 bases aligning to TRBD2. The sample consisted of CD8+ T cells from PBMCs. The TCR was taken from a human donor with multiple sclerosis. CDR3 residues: CASSPSPAGGLSSYNEQFF. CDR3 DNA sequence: TGCGCCAGCAGCCCTTCCCCCGCGGGGGGACTTAGCTCCTACAATGAGCAGTTCTTC.